These T cell receptor beta chains were read from a single sample in a study of shared clonotypes between healthy human individuals. Generated by immunoSEQ multiplex PCR, the TCRdb table keeps only in-frame clones and is missing some. The data hold fewer than 1.4 million clones, with approximately 80% observed a single time. The specimen sequenced was memory CD4+ T cells from PBMCs. The source is a man aged 18 to 29 in good health. Some clones in this sample may be carry-over from other donors' samples. CDR3s include the opening cysteine and the closing phenylalanine or tryptophan. The order of the fields is CDR3 length, D gene, V gene, clone size, J gene, CDR3 DNA, CDR3 protein. D genes are given only for firm matches. Part of the rows lack a size; the others show once, few, many or a class for expanded clones.

length: 13; D: -; V: TRBV7-2; size: -; J: TRBJ1-1; DNA: TGTGCCAGCAGCTTAGAGTTGTTAGGACGCGCTTTCTTT; CDR3: CASSLELLGRAFF
length: 14; D: TRBD1; V: TRBV7-6; size: -; J: TRBJ2-7; DNA: TGTGCCAGCAGCTTAACACAGGGGGGCTACGAGCAGTACTTC; CDR3: CASSLTQGGYEQYF
length: 15; D: -; V: TRBV27; size: -; J: TRBJ2-7; DNA: TGTGCCAGCAGCGGAATGGCCCTGCTGGAGGAGGAGCAGTACTTC; CDR3: CASSGMALLEEEQYF
length: 10; D: -; V: TRBV6-1; size: -; J: TRBJ2-7; DNA: TGTGCCAGCGGAATCTACGAGCAGTACTTC; CDR3: CASGIYEQYF
length: 16; D: -; V: TRBV5-1; size: -; J: TRBJ2-5; DNA: TGCGCCAGCAGCCCTGGACTAACAGGGATCCAAGAGACCCAGTACTTC; CDR3: CASSPGLTGIQETQYF
length: 13; D: -; V: TRBV19; size: -; J: TRBJ2-3; DNA: TGTGCCAGTACCCCCCTCTACGGGGATACGCAGTATTTT; CDR3: CASTPLYGDTQYF
length: 13; D: -; V: TRBV19; size: once; J: TRBJ2-3; DNA: TGTGCCAGTAGTACACAGGGTCATGATACGCAGTATTTT; CDR3: CASSTQGHDTQYF
length: 14; D: -; V: TRBV18; size: -; J: TRBJ1-6; DNA: -; CDR3: CASSPVAEGSPLRF
length: 11; D: -; V: TRBV6-6; size: few; J: TRBJ2-5; DNA: TGTGCCAGCAGTTACTCAGAGACCCAGTACTTC; CDR3: CASSYSETQYF
length: 14; D: TRBD1; V: TRBV4-3; size: -; J: TRBJ1-1; DNA: TGCGCCAGCAGCCTAGACAGGGGAAACACTGAAGCTTTCTTT; CDR3: CASSLDRGNTEAFF
length: 13; D: -; V: TRBV7-9; size: -; J: TRBJ2-2; DNA: TGTGCCAGCAGGGCGATGGAGACCGGGGAGCTGTTTTTT; CDR3: CASRAMETGELFF
length: 12; D: -; V: TRBV9; size: -; J: TRBJ1-2; DNA: TGTGCCAGCAGCGTGATAGGTAGTGGCTACACCTTC; CDR3: CASSVIGSGYTF
length: 13; D: -; V: TRBV29-1; size: -; J: TRBJ2-5; DNA: TGCAGCGTGTCGTTCGGGGGTGGGGAGACCCAGTACTTC; CDR3: CSVSFGGGETQYF
length: 13; D: -; V: TRBV29-1; size: -; J: TRBJ2-5; DNA: TGCAGCGTTGTGAAGTCGGACCAAGAGACCCAGTACTTC; CDR3: CSVVKSDQETQYF
length: 12; D: -; V: TRBV30; size: -; J: TRBJ1-2; DNA: TGTGCCTGGAGTCGAGAGGGTTCTGGCTACACCTTC; CDR3: CAWSREGSGYTF
length: 15; D: -; V: TRBV9; size: -; J: TRBJ1-2; DNA: TGTGCCAGCAGCGCTCGGGGCACCACCAACTATGGCTACACCTTC; CDR3: CASSARGTTNYGYTF
length: 16; D: TRBD1; V: TRBV7-9; size: -; J: TRBJ2-5; DNA: TGTGCCAGCAGCTTCCAAAGGACAGGGGGCGCAGGGACCCAGTACTTC; CDR3: CASSFQRTGGAGTQYF
length: 15; D: -; V: TRBV5-1; size: -; J: TRBJ1-1; DNA: TGCGCCAGCAGCTTGGAGGCCCCAGTGCGCACTGAAGCTTTCTTT; CDR3: CASSLEAPVRTEAFF
length: 15; D: TRBD1; V: TRBV28; size: -; J: TRBJ2-1; DNA: TGTGCCAGCCTCGAGGGGGCAGGGAACTACAATGAGCAGTTCTTC; CDR3: CASLEGAGNYNEQFF
length: 14; D: TRBD2; V: TRBV29-1; size: -; J: TRBJ2-1; DNA: TGCAGCGTTGAATCTAGCGGGAGGAGGGATGAGCAGTTCTTC; CDR3: CSVESSGRRDEQFF
length: 16; D: -; V: TRBV27; size: -; J: TRBJ2-4; DNA: TGTGCCAGCAGTGGGGGGACAGTAGGTCCAAAAAACATTCAGTACTTC; CDR3: CASSGGTVGPKNIQYF
length: 14; D: -; V: TRBV9; size: -; J: TRBJ2-3; DNA: TGTGCCAGCAGCGTCACGCGGCTCTCGGATACGCAGTATTTT; CDR3: CASSVTRLSDTQYF
length: 14; D: -; V: TRBV18; size: -; J: TRBJ2-3; DNA: TGTGCCAGCTCACCAATGGTCATCACAGATACGCAGTATTTT; CDR3: CASSPMVITDTQYF
length: 18; D: TRBD2; V: TRBV4-2; size: few; J: TRBJ2-2; DNA: TGTGCCAGCAGCCAAGGACTAGCGGGAGCAGTGAACACCGGGGAGCTGTTTTTT; CDR3: CASSQGLAGAVNTGELFF
length: 14; D: -; V: TRBV11-2; size: -; J: TRBJ1-5; DNA: TGTGCCAGCAGCTCCGGGGGGCCAAGTCAGCCCCAGCATTTT; CDR3: CASSSGGPSQPQHF
length: 16; D: TRBD2; V: TRBV9; size: -; J: TRBJ2-7; DNA: TGTGCCAGCAGCGTAGCTCCTAGCGGCACGCCCTACGAGCAGTACTTC; CDR3: CASSVAPSGTPYEQYF
length: 13; D: TRBD1; V: TRBV28; size: -; J: TRBJ1-4; DNA: TGTGCCAGCAGAACAGGGGGCGGTGAAAAACTGTTTTTT; CDR3: CASRTGGGEKLFF
length: 13; D: -; V: TRBV30; size: -; J: TRBJ1-1; DNA: TGTGCCTGGGAACGGGCAGTTTACACTGAAGCTTTCTTT; CDR3: CAWERAVYTEAFF
length: 15; D: -; V: TRBV7-2; size: -; J: TRBJ2-5; DNA: TGTGCCAGCACCCCAGGGATAGGCATCCAAGAGACCCAGTACTTC; CDR3: CASTPGIGIQETQYF
length: 12; D: -; V: TRBV4-3; size: -; J: TRBJ2-7; DNA: TGCGCCAGCAGCCAAGGGGCAGGGAGGCAGTACTTC; CDR3: CASSQGAGRQYF
length: 14; D: -; V: TRBV10-3; size: -; J: TRBJ1-2; DNA: TGTGCCATCAGTTTGGACAGCTCTAACTATGGCTACACCTTC; CDR3: CAISLDSSNYGYTF
length: 14; D: -; V: TRBV18; size: once; J: TRBJ1-1; DNA: TGTGCCAGCTCCCGCGACAGCTTGAACACTGAAGCTTTCTTT; CDR3: CASSRDSLNTEAFF
length: 16; D: -; V: TRBV7-9; size: -; J: TRBJ2-2; DNA: TGTGCCAGCAGCCCAACAGCCCTAGCGACGATTGGGGAGCTGTTTTTT; CDR3: CASSPTALATIGELFF
length: 19; D: TRBD2; V: TRBV7-9; size: -; J: TRBJ2-2; DNA: TGTGCCAGCAGCTCGGGACTAGCGGGAGGGCCCTGGGTCACCGGGGAGCTGTTTTTT; CDR3: CASSSGLAGGPWVTGELFF
length: 13; D: -; V: TRBV2; size: -; J: TRBJ1-2; DNA: TGTGCCAGCAGTGTAGGGGGGTTCTATGGCTACACCTTC; CDR3: CASSVGGFYGYTF
length: 14; D: -; V: TRBV29-1; size: once; J: TRBJ2-2; DNA: TGCAGCGGACGTTTGCTAGCCCTCGGCGGGGAGCTGTTTTTT; CDR3: CSGRLLALGGELFF
length: 13; D: TRBD2; V: TRBV28; size: -; J: TRBJ2-1; DNA: TGTGCCAGCAGGCTAGCGGGAGCCAATGAGCAGTTCTTC; CDR3: CASRLAGANEQFF
length: 15; D: -; V: TRBV9; size: once; J: TRBJ2-1; DNA: TGTGCCAGCAGCGTAGGCCTTATGGGGGGCGATGAGCAGTTCTTC; CDR3: CASSVGLMGGDEQFF
length: 14; D: -; V: TRBV14; size: -; J: TRBJ2-7; DNA: TGTGCCAGCAGCTCGCAACAGGGACCCTACGAGCAGTACTTC; CDR3: CASSSQQGPYEQYF
length: 13; D: TRBD1; V: TRBV30; size: -; J: TRBJ1-5; DNA: TGTGCCTGGAGGGGACAGCCCAATCAGCCCCAGCATTTT; CDR3: CAWRGQPNQPQHF
length: 14; D: TRBD1; V: TRBV9; size: -; J: TRBJ2-1; DNA: TGTGCCAGCAACCGGGACAGCTCCTACAATGAGCAGTTCTTC; CDR3: CASNRDSSYNEQFF
length: 15; D: -; V: TRBV11-2; size: -; J: TRBJ2-7; DNA: TGTGCCAGCAGCTTAGTGGGCGGAAGCTCCTACGAGCAGTACTTC; CDR3: CASSLVGGSSYEQYF
length: 13; D: -; V: TRBV7-9; size: -; J: TRBJ1-3; DNA: TGTGCCAGCAGCTTAATAGGCCCGAACACCATATATTTT; CDR3: CASSLIGPNTIYF
length: 14; D: TRBD2; V: TRBV7-2; size: many; J: TRBJ2-7; DNA: TGTGCCAGCAGCCGGGGACTAGCGGGATACGAGCAGTACTTC; CDR3: CASSRGLAGYEQYF